The clone carrying this T cell receptor (beta chain) came up once. What it binds is unknown. A sample-barcoded 5' primer and a J-beta primer mix were used in a second PCR of roughly 6 to 11 cycles. Researchers report that a template-switch adaptor with 12 random nucleotides tagged each cDNA molecule. TCRdb reanalysed the 5' RACE reads using MiXCR and keeps one entry per CDR3 protein. The sample shows about 800,000 distinct CDR3 sequences, 55% to 70% of them seen only once. This sample was included in a study of blood T cells in healthy people across ages. Points from the study as a whole: Underestimates were what the diversity estimates from one million T cells were considered to be. Versus aged donors, long-lived donors had higher diversity and more naive CD4+ cells. Age brought a roughly linear fall in TCR beta diversity measured per million T cells.

This CDR3 comprises 15 residues. Germline V gives CDR1 LNHNV, CDR2 YYDKDF (reference sequence). This sequence originates from a man in his thirties or forties in good health. The chain uses TRBV15 and TRBJ2-1, with D maybe TRBD2 (5 bases). With the DNA end fitting TRBJ2-7 better, the J assignment may be wrong. The sample consisted of blood. CDR3 coding DNA: TGTGCCACCAGCAGATCCAAAAGCGGATACAATGAGCAGTACTTC. As protein: CATSRSKSGYNEQYF.